The 17 T cell receptor beta chains reported below all come from one sample, sequenced in a study of human T cells and chemical hapten exposure. The time point: pre-sensitization, week 0. Described treatment: therapeutic diphenylcyclopropenone sensitization with weekly scalp DPC. TCRdb re-called the RACE reads through MiXCR, storing one row per CDR3 protein. The sample contains about 120,000 distinct CDR3 sequences, approximately 12% of which appear only once. Source: whole blood, taken in connection with sensitization to the hapten diphenylcyclopropenone (DPC). These receptors were collected from a woman between 18 and 29 years old with alopecia areata. Some clones in this sample may be carry-over from other donors' samples.

This clonotype has a handful of counts. This chain joins TRBV3-1 and TRBJ2-3; D is ambiguous. This CDR3 has 16 residues. Germline V gene data show CDR1 as LGHDT and CDR2 as YNNKEL (reference sequence). The V end lost 4 bases, the J end lost 0 bases, and 14 bases lay between the germline ends. The CDR3 sequence is CASSPRFRASTDTQYF. CDR3 nucleotide sequence: TGTGCCAGCAGCCCTCGGTTCCGAGCTAGCACAGATACGCAGTATTTT.

The chain carries TRBV7-9 and TRBJ2-2; unclear D gene. This CDR3 is 13 amino acids long. Trimming removed 1 base at V and 4 bases at J, with 4 bases between. Per germline, CDR1 SEHNR and CDR2 FQNEAQ (reference sequence). The CDR3 region is CASSLVATGELFF. CDR3 bases: TGTGCCAGCAGCTTAGTGGCCACCGGGGAGCTGTTTTTT.

This clonotype has a count of ten or more. The J gene is TRBJ1-1, the V gene TRBV7-9; D remains unclear. The CDR3 runs to 15 residues. CDR1 is SEHNR, CDR2 FQNEAQ, per germline (reference sequence). The ends were cut back, 5 bases at V and 3 bases at J, with 16 bases in the middle. Here the CDR3 DNA reads TGTGCCAGCAGCCTAAGAACGGGGAAGGACACTGAAGCTTTCTTT. Protein product: CASSLRTGKDTEAFF.

This rearrangement joins TRBV29-1 to TRBJ2-3; D is possibly TRBD2 (6 bases). Trimming pared 6 bases from V and 3 bases from J, leaving 22 bases between. Germline-derived CDR1 and CDR2 are SQVTM and ANQGSEA. This CDR3 spans 16 amino acids. The CDR3: CSVGRGSDLFTDTQYF. CDR3 bases: TGCAGCGTCGGTCGGGGGTCGGACCTTTTTACAGATACGCAGTATTTT.

This clonotype showed up just a few times. This chain joins TRBV5-5 and TRBJ2-3; D gene ambiguous. V was shortened by 5 bases and J by 1 base, with 11 bases between the two germline ends. CDR3 size: 14 residues. Germline V gene lookup returns CDR1 SGHKS and CDR2 YYEKEE (reference sequence). The CDR3 loop reads CASSLGSGTDTQYF. The DNA of the CDR3 is TGTGCCAGCAGTCTCGGATCGGGCACAGATACGCAGTATTTT.

This clonotype turned up a few times. The chain uses TRBV7-9 and TRBJ1-2; D is uncertain. This CDR3 has 11 residues. Trimming removed 5 bases from V and 7 bases from J, with 8 bases in between. Germline V gives CDR1 SEHNR, CDR2 FQNEAQ (reference sequence). CDR3 sequence: CASSREGGYTF. The DNA of the CDR3 is TGTGCCAGCAGCCGGGAGGGTGGCTACACCTTC.

The rearrangement links TRBV30 to TRBJ1-1; unclear D gene. V shed 5 bases and J shed 1 base, with 11 bases lying between them. The CDR3 runs to 13 residues. Germline V gene sequence: CDR1 GTSNPN, CDR2 SVGIG (reference sequence). The CDR3 DNA follows: TGTGCCTGGCGGCAATCAGAGAACACTGAAGCTTTCTTT. This codes for CAWRQSENTEAFF.

This clonotype was counted only a few times. The germline gene is not matched at one end of the junction; a read error may be the cause. The chain has TRBV4-3 and TRBJ2-3; the D gene could be TRBD1 or TRBD2 (6 bases each). Germline CDR1 and CDR2: LGHNA and YSLEER. This CDR3 is built from 14 residues. As DNA, the CDR3 is TGCGCCAGCAGCCAAGGAGGGAGGACAGTTACGCAGTATTTT. This gives the protein CASSQGGRTVTQYF.

This clonotype has ten or more counts. The chain joins TRBV6-1 to TRBJ1-4, with D hard to call. CDR1 is MNHNS, CDR2 SASEGT, per germline. This CDR3 spans 13 amino acids. Trimming removed 8 bases from V and 5 bases from J, with 12 bases in between. The CDR3 coding sequence is TGTGCCAGCGGCGGTCATCCGAATGAAAAACTGTTTTTT. Residues: CASGGHPNEKLFF.

This clonotype showed up many times. CDR3 amino acids: CASSLTYYGYTF. The CDR3 DNA reads TGTGCCAGCAGTCTGACCTACTATGGCTACACCTTC. The chain carries TRBV28 and TRBJ1-2; the D is unclear. Germline CDR1 and CDR2: MDHEN and SYDVKM. This CDR3 region has 12 residues. V was cut by 5 bases and J by 3 bases, with 7 bases left in between.

The chain combines TRBV6-5 with TRBJ1-5; TRBD1 is a possible D gene (5 bases). The germline V gene has CDR1 MNHEY and CDR2 SVGAGI. This CDR3 is 15 amino acids long. V gave up 3 bases and J gave up 2 bases, with 11 bases separating them. CDR3 sequence reads: CASSYGGTGNQPQHF. CDR3 nucleotide sequence: TGTGCCAGCAGTTATGGGGGGACGGGCAATCAGCCCCAGCATTTT.

This clonotype turned up a few times. The genes are TRBV10-3 and TRBJ1-4; D gene ambiguous. With 2 bases removed from V and 8 bases from J, the gap between germline ends came to 9 bases. The germline V gene encodes CDR1 ENHRY and CDR2 SYGVKD. The CDR3 is 13 residues long. Written as DNA, the CDR3 is TGTGCCATCAGTGAGACCTTAGACGAAAAACTGTTTTTT. This encodes CAISETLDEKLFF.

The sample holds many counts of this clonotype. V and J are TRBV29-1 and TRBJ1-2; 7 bases map to TRBD1. This CDR3 is built from 11 residues. The trim removed 7 bases at V and 3 bases at J, leaving 2 bases unmatched. Germline CDR1 reads SQVTM; CDR2 reads ANQGSEA. CDR3 coding DNA: TGCAGCGGCGGGACAGACTATGGCTACACCTTC. Translating gives CSGGTDYGYTF.

V is TRBV7-2 and J is TRBJ1-5, with 7 bases aligning to TRBD1. The length of the CDR3 is 19 residues. Germline V lookup: CDR1 SGHTA, CDR2 FQGNSA. J gave up 0 bases and V 5 bases, and 16 bases lay outside the gene matches. CDR3 sequence: CASSLLPGQYIYSNQPQHF. For the CDR3, the DNA is TGTGCCAGCAGCCTATTACCGGGACAGTACATATATAGCAATCAGCCCCAGCATTTT.

This clonotype was counted once. V gene TRBV4-3 combines with J gene TRBJ2-2; no clear D. Germline CDR1 is LGHNA and CDR2 is YSLEER. CDR3 length equals 15 residues. The V gene lost 4 bases and the J gene lost 0 bases, with 9 bases spanning the gap. The CDR3 loop reads CASSPDGPNTGELFF. The CDR3 DNA reads TGCGCCAGCAGCCCGGACGGACCGAACACCGGGGAGCTGTTTTTT.

This clonotype was counted many times. This chain connects TRBV6-6 to TRBJ1-6; D is unresolved. Germline-derived CDR1 and CDR2 are MNHNY and SVGAGI (reference sequence). Trimming removed 4 bases from V and 8 bases from J, with 6 bases in between. The CDR3 runs 12 residues. The CDR3 DNA reads TGTGCCAGCAGTTCCCCCTATTCACCCCTCCACTTT. Encoded protein: CASSSPYSPLHF.

This clonotype occurred many times. CDR3 nucleotide sequence: TGTGCCAGCAGCATGACATCCTCCTATAATTCACCCCTCCACTTT. It encodes CASSMTSSYNSPLHF. The J gene is TRBJ1-6, the V gene TRBV11-2; D is unresolved. V lost 5 bases to trimming and J lost 0 bases, with 8 bases between them. In germline, CDR1 is SGHAT, CDR2 FQNNGV. The CDR3 runs to 15 residues.